This T cell receptor (beta chain) was documented in a study of cytomegalovirus exposure and HLA in healthy donors. The CDR3 is 12 residues long. V trimming: 6 bases; J trimming: 6 bases; junction bases outside the gene matches: 5. From germline, CDR1 is MNHEY and CDR2 SMNVEV (reference sequence). The PCR had 60 Vbeta and 13 Jbeta primers. Assay used: immunoSEQ multiplex PCR; TCRdb lists only in-frame clones, some missing. The data hold under 150,000 clones, with roughly 74% observed a single time. This chain joins TRBV27 and TRBJ2-7, with 7 positions matching TRBD2. The TCR comes from a woman aged 40 to 49 in good health and CMV-seropositive. The specimen sequenced was PBMCs. As DNA, the CDR3 is TGTGCCAGCAGAGGCGGGAGATTCGAGCAGTACTTC. Translation gives CASRGGRFEQYF.